This paragraph covers one TCR beta chain sequence. As yet, its antigen is unknown. Some clones are missing from TCRdb's copy, which holds only in-frame ones; the method was immunoSEQ multiplex PCR. The sample contains nearly 55,000 clones, roughly 84% of which appear only once. The record originates from a study of T cell clones after liver transplantation. Study-wide results and caveats: The donor-reactive repertoire was only partly measurable in two subjects, lacking donor cells.

CD3+CD4+ and CD3+CD8+ cells were FACS-sorted from thawed unstimulated PBMCs. The CDR3 is 14 amino acids. Germline CDR1 reads SGHTA; CDR2 reads FQGTGA. Trimming stripped 2 bases from V and 3 bases from J, with 9 bases between. Sample: CD4+ T cells from blood, taken before liver transplant. The source is a human donor who received a liver transplant. The genes are TRBV7-3 and TRBJ2-3; a weak D match, TRBD1 (5 bases). CDR3 in DNA: TGTGCCAGCAGCTTAGGCAAGGGGACAGATACGCAGTATTTT. It translates to CASSLGKGTDTQYF.